This is a list of T cell receptor beta chains from one sample in a study of blood T cell repertoires in COVID-19. The protocol was immunoSEQ multiplex PCR, while the TCRdb copy is restricted to in-frame clones and leaves out a portion. The repertoire holds 45,000 to 65,000 clones, 91% seen once, with 8.6% in the top ten. Sequencing was done on a sample of peripheral blood. Receptors originate from a human donor in a cohort sampled during active COVID-19. CDR3s include the opening cysteine and the closing phenylalanine or tryptophan. The order of the fields is D gene, clone size, J gene, V gene, CDR3 DNA, CDR3 protein. The D gene is left open where the match is weak. For some rows the clone size is stated as once, few or many, or as a class when expanded; others skip it.

>.|.|TRBJ1-5|TRBV12-3/TRBV12-4
TGTGCCAGCAGTTGGGCGCTCAATCAGCCCCAGCATTTT
CASSWALNQPQHF
>TRBD1|.|TRBJ2-1|TRBV6-6
TGTGCCAGCAGTTACTCGACAGGGGGCAACGAGCAGTTCTTC
CASSYSTGGNEQFF
>TRBD1|.|TRBJ2-7|TRBV6-6
TGTGCCAGCAGTCTTCAGGGACAGGGTGAGAAGGGATACGAGCAGTACTTC
CASSLQGQGEKGYEQYF
>TRBD1|.|TRBJ2-5|TRBV27
TGTGCCAGCAGTTTAGGGGCAGGGGGCCAAGAGACCCAGTACTTC
CASSLGAGGQETQYF
>TRBD2|.|TRBJ2-2|TRBV5-1
TGCGCCAGCAGCTTGGTAGCTAGCGGGAGTAGCGGGGAGCTGTTTTTT
CASSLVASGSSGELFF
>.|once|TRBJ1-2|TRBV3-1/TRBV3-2
TGTGCCAGCAGCCAAGATCCCCAGGGCTTCTATGGCTACACCTTC
CASSQDPQGFYGYTF
>TRBD1|.|TRBJ2-1|TRBV9
TGTGCCAGCAGCGTAGACAGGGGTGTTCCCTACAATGAGCAGTTCTTC
CASSVDRGVPYNEQFF
>.|few|TRBJ2-3|TRBV4-3
TGCGCCAGCAGCCAAGAGCGGGGAGGAGCAGATACGCAGTATTTT
CASSQERGGADTQYF
>.|.|TRBJ2-3|TRBV27
TGTGCCAGCAGTTTGACAGGAGATACGCAGTATTTT
CASSLTGDTQYF
>.|.|TRBJ2-3|TRBV5-1
TGCGCCAGCAGCGGCCTTCGGGTGGTAGATACGCAGTATTTT
CASSGLRVVDTQYF
>TRBD1|.|TRBJ1-2|TRBV25-1
TGTGCCAGCAGTGAGGGACAGGGCTATGGCTACACCTTC
CASSEGQGYGYTF
>TRBD1|.|TRBJ1-3|TRBV7-9
TGTGCCAGCAGCTCACAGGGGGCTGGAAACACCATATATTTT
CASSSQGAGNTIYF
>TRBD2|.|TRBJ2-7|TRBV9
TGTGCCAGCAGCGTCACCGGGACTAGCAATTTCTACGAGCAGTACTTC
CASSVTGTSNFYEQYF
>TRBD1|.|TRBJ1-1|TRBV5-5
TGTGCCAGCAGGGATCAGGGGGGAATCATGAACACTGAAGCTTTCTTT
CASRDQGGIMNTEAFF
>.|.|TRBJ2-3|TRBV5-1
TGCGCCAGCAGCTTGGTTGGCGGGGTAAGCACAGATACGCAGTATTTT
CASSLVGGVSTDTQYF
>.|once|TRBJ2-6|TRBV18
TGTGCCAGCTCACCTAACTCTGGGGCCAACGTCCTGACTTTC
CASSPNSGANVLTF
>TRBD2|.|TRBJ2-7|TRBV5-6
TGTGCCAGCACCAAATTGATAGCGGGGGCAAGCTACGAGCAGTACTTC
CASTKLIAGASYEQYF
>TRBD2|.|TRBJ2-1|TRBV27
TGTGCCAGCAGATTTACTAGCGGGGGATACAATGAGCAGTTCTTC
CASRFTSGGYNEQFF
>.|.|TRBJ1-1|TRBV11-2
TGTGCCAGCAGCTGGACAGTTACTAACACTGAAGCTTTCTTT
CASSWTVTNTEAFF
>.|.|TRBJ2-5|TRBV18
TGTGCCAGCTCACCACCCTCCAGAGGGGGTGAGACCCAGTACTTC
CASSPPSRGGETQYF
>.|.|TRBJ2-2|TRBV9
TGTGCCAGCAGCGTAGCGGTGAACCCCGGGGAGCTGTTTTTT
CASSVAVNPGELFF
>.|.|TRBJ2-3|TRBV3-1/TRBV3-2
TGTGCCAGCAGCCAAGATCGGGGGAGCACAGATACGCAGTATTTT
CASSQDRGSTDTQYF
>.|once|TRBJ2-7|TRBV28
TGTGCCAGCAGTTTCGGAGGGTCTCGCTCCTACGAGCAGTACTTC
CASSFGGSRSYEQYF
>.|.|TRBJ1-1|TRBV6-5
TGTGCCAGCAGCCGACATGAGAACACTGAAGCTTTCTTT
CASSRHENTEAFF
>.|.|TRBJ2-7|TRBV28
TGTGCCAGCACCTGGGCGGGATACGAGCAGTACTTC
CASTWAGYEQYF
>TRBD2|.|TRBJ2-1|TRBV7-9
TGTGCCAGCACCCCGACTAGCGGGAGGGCCCGGGACAATGAGCAGTTCTTC
CASTPTSGRARDNEQFF
>.|.|TRBJ2-5|TRBV7-8
TGTGCCAGCAGCTTAGGCGTAGAAGAGACCCAGTACTTC
CASSLGVEETQYF
>.|.|TRBJ1-2|TRBV6-5
TGTGCCAGCAGACCCTCAGGGGCTACAGGCTATGGCTACACCTTC
CASRPSGATGYGYTF
>.|.|TRBJ1-3|TRBV28
TGTGCCAGCATCCCGGGGGGGGCGGAAGGAAACACCATATATTTT
CASIPGGAEGNTIYF
>.|.|TRBJ2-7|TRBV27
TGTGCCAGCAGTTCCGGGACAACCTACGAGCAGTACTTC
CASSSGTTYEQYF
>.|.|TRBJ2-3|TRBV7-9
TGTGCCAGCAGCTTAGTAGTTTTCACAGATACGCAGTATTTT
CASSLVVFTDTQYF
>.|.|TRBJ1-3|TRBV7-9
TGTGCCAGCAGCCCACTGGGGGGGGGTGAAAACACCATATATTTT
CASSPLGGGENTIYF
>TRBD1|.|TRBJ2-2|TRBV4-3
TGCGCCAGCAGCCAAGCAAGGACAGGGATCACCGGGGAGCTGTTTTTT
CASSQARTGITGELFF
>.|.|TRBJ2-5|TRBV9
TGTGCCAGCAGCCCCCAGGGTGGGGTCGAGACCCAGTACTTC
CASSPQGGVETQYF
>TRBD1|few|TRBJ1-4|TRBV19
TGTGCCAGTACCCCGGACAGGTGGGATGAAAAACTGTTTTTT
CASTPDRWDEKLFF
>TRBD1|.|TRBJ2-3|TRBV7-3
TGTGCCAGCAGCGCCTCAGGGGGCGCTTCCACAGATACGCAGTATTTT
CASSASGGASTDTQYF
>.|.|TRBJ2-4|TRBV7-3
TGTGCCAGCAGCTTAACGGGTGGGCTATCCAAAAACATTCAGTACTTC
CASSLTGGLSKNIQYF
>.|.|TRBJ2-2|TRBV18
TGTGCCAGCTCACCAGGGGCCAACACCGGGGAGCTGTTTTTT
CASSPGANTGELFF
>TRBD1|once|TRBJ1-1|TRBV29-1
TGCAGCGCACCACCGGGACAGGATCGGGCTGAAGCTTTCTTT
CSAPPGQDRAEAFF
>TRBD2|.|TRBJ2-1|TRBV30
TGTGCCTGGACGGGACTAGCGGGGGGCAACAATGAGCAGTTCTTC
CAWTGLAGGNNEQFF
>.|.|TRBJ1-1|TRBV30
TGTGCCTGGAGTGTACTCTCTGACACTGAAGCTTTCTTT
CAWSVLSDTEAFF
>TRBD2|.|TRBJ2-3|TRBV6-2/TRBV6-3
TGTGCCAGCAGTTATACGGGAGGACTCACAGATACGCAGTATTTT
CASSYTGGLTDTQYF
>.|.|TRBJ1-2|TRBV19
TGTGCCAGTAGCTGGGGGGGGGTGGACCTCTATGGCTACACCTTC
CASSWGGVDLYGYTF
>TRBD2|.|TRBJ2-7|TRBV28
TGTGCCAGCAGTTTTAGGGCGGGAGTCCACGAGCAGTACTTC
CASSFRAGVHEQYF
>.|once|TRBJ1-2|TRBV3-1/TRBV3-2
TGTGCCAGCAGCCAAACAGATCGGTATGGCTACACCTTC
CASSQTDRYGYTF
>.|.|TRBJ2-2|TRBV10-1
TGCGCCAGCAGTGGCAAGCCTGCCGGGGAGCTGTTTTTT
CASSGKPAGELFF
>.|.|TRBJ1-3|TRBV2
TGTGCCAGCAGTCTGTCCGTCTCTGGAAACACCATATATTTT
CASSLSVSGNTIYF
>TRBD2|.|TRBJ2-1|TRBV28
TGTGCCAGCAGTTTTGGGCGGGCTAGCGGGAGTAATGAGCAGTTCTTC
CASSFGRASGSNEQFF